This T cell receptor (beta chain) emerged from a study of T cells after yellow fever vaccination. General study points: Booster sampling recovered most clones from primary vaccination (96% CD4, around 88% CD8). Weaker, the secondary response had a peak occurring faster, on day 5 versus 15.

A single record per CDR3 protein comes from TCRdb applying MiXCR to the 5' RACE reads. The sample records roughly 310,000 distinct CDR3 sequences, more than 8.5% being singletons. Trimming removed 4 bases at V and 6 bases at J, with 16 bases between. Germline V gene data show CDR1 as SGDLS and CDR2 as YYNGEE. The CDR3 has 14 residues. This clonotype showed up just a few times. Its antigen is unknown. The material sequenced was PBMCs, taken on the day of the first yellow fever vaccination. V is TRBV9 and J is TRBJ1-1; unclear D gene. The TCR originated in a man younger than 35 who received the YFV17D yellow fever vaccine. CDR3 coding DNA: TGTGCCAGCAGCCCCCAGGAAGGAGGACCTGAAGCTTTCTTT. Its protein product is CASSPQEGGPEAFF.